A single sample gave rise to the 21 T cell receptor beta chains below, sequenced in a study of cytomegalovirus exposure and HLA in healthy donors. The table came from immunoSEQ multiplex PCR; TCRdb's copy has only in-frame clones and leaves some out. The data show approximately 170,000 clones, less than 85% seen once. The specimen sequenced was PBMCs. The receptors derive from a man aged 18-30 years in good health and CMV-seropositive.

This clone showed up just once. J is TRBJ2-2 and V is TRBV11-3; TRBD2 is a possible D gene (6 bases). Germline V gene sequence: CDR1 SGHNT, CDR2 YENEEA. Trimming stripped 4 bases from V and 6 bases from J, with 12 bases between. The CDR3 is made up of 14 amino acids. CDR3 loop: CASSSRREPGELFF. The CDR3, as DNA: TGTGCCAGCAGCTCCAGACGGGAGCCCGGGGAGCTGTTTTTT.

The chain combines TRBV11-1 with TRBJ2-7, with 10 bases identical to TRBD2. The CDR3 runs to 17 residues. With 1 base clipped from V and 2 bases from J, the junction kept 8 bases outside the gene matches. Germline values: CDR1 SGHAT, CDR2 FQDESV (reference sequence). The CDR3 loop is CASSLGTSGALPYEQYF. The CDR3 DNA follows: TGTGCCAGCAGCTTAGGAACTAGCGGGGCGCTGCCCTACGAGCAGTACTTC. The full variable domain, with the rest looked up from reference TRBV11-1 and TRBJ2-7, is EAEVAQSPRYKITEKSQAVAFWCDPISGHATLYWYRQILGQGPELLVQFQDESVVDDSQLPKDRFSAERLKGVDSTLKIQPAELGDSAMYLCASSLGTSGALPYEQYFGPGTRLTVT.

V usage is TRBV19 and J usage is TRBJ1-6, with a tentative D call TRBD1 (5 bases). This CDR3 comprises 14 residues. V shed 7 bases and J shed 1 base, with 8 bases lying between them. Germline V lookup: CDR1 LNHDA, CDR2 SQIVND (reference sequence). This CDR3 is CASTGESYNSPLHF. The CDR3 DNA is TGTGCCAGTACGGGGGAATCCTATAATTCACCCCTCCACTTT.

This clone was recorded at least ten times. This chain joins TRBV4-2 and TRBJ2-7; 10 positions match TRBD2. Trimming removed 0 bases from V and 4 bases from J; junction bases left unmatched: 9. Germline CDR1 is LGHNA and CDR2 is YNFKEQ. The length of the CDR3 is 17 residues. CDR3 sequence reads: CASSQDSSLAGVYEQYF. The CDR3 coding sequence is TGTGCCAGCAGCCAAGATAGTTCGCTAGCGGGGGTTTACGAGCAGTACTTC.

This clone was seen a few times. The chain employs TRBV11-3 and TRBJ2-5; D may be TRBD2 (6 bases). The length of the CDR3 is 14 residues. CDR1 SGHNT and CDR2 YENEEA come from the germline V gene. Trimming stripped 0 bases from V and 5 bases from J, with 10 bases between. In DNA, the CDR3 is TGTGCCAGCAGCTTAGATTCGGAGGGGGAGACCCAGTACTTC. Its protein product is CASSLDSEGETQYF.

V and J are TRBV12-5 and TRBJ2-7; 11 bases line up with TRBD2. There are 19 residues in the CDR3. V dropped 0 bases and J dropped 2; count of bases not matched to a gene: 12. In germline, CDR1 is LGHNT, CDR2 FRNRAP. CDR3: CASGLVVYLAGGQTYEQYF. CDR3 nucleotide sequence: TGTGCTAGTGGTTTGGTGGTTTATCTAGCGGGGGGCCAAACCTACGAGCAGTACTTC.

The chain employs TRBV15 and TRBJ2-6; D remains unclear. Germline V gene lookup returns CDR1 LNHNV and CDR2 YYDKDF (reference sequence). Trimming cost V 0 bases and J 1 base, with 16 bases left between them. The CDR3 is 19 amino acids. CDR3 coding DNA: TGTGCCACCAGCAGAGATGGGCCCGTTATGGAATCTGGGGCCAACGTCCTGACTTTC. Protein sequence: CATSRDGPVMESGANVLTF.

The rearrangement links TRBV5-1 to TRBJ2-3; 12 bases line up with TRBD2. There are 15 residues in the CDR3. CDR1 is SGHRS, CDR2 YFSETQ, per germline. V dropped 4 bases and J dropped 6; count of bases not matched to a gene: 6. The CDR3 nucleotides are TGCGCCAGCAGCGCCACCGGGACTAGCGGGGATACGCAGTATTTT. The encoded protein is CASSATGTSGDTQYF. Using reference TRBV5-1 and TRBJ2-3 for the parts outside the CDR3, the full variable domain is KAGVTQTPRYLIKTRGQQVTLSCSPISGHRSVSWYQQTPGQGLQFLFEYFSETQRNKGNFPGRFSGRQFSNSRSEMNVSTLELGDSALYLCASSATGTSGDTQYFGPGTRLTVL.

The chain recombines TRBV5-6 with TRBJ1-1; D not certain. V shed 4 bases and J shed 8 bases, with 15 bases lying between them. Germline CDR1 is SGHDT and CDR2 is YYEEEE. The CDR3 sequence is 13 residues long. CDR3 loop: CASSPRRGAEAFF. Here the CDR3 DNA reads TGTGCCAGCAGCCCGCGGCGGGGAGCGGAAGCTTTCTTT.

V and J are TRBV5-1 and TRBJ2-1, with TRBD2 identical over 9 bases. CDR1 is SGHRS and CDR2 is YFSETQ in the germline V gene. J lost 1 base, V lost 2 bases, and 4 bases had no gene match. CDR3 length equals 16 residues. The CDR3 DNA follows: TGCGCCAGCAGCTTACTTAGCGGGAGTTCCTACAATGAGCAGTTCTTC. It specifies CASSLLSGSSYNEQFF.

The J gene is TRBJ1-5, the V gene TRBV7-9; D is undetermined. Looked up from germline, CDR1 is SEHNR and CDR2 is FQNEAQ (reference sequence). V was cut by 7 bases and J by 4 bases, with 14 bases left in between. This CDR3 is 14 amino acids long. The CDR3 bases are TGTGCCAGCACCGAATCGGGAGTTAATCAGCCCCAGCATTTT. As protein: CASTESGVNQPQHF.

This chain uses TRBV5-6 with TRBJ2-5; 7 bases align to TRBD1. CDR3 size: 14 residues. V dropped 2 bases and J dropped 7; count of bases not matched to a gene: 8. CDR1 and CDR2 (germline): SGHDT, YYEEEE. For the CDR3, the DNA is TGTGCCAGCAGCTTAAAGGGGGCGCCTGGGACCCAGTACTTC. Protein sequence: CASSLKGAPGTQYF. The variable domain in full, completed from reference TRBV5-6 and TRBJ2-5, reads DAGVTQSPTHLIKTRGQQVTLRCSPKSGHDTVSWYQQALGQGPQFIFQYYEEEERQRGNFPDRFSGHQFPNYSSELNVNALLLGDSALYLCASSLKGAPGTQYFGPGTRLLVL.

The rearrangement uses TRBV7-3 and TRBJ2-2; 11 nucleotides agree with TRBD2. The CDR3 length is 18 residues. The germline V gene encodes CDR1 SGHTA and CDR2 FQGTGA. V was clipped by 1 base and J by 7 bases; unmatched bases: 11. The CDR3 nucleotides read TGTGCCAGCAGCTTAAACGCACTAGCGGGAGAATTTGGCGGGGAGCTGTTTTTT. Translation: CASSLNALAGEFGGELFF.

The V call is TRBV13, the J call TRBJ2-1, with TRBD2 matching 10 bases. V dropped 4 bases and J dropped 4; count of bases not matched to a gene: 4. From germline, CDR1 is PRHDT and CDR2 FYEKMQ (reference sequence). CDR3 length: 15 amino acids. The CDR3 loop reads CASSSGLAEYNEQFF. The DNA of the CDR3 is TGTGCCAGCAGCTCCGGACTAGCGGAATACAATGAGCAGTTCTTC.

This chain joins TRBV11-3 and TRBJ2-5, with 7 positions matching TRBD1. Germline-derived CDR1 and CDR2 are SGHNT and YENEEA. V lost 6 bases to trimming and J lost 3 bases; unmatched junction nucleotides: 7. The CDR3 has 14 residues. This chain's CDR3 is CASSPTGTEETQYF. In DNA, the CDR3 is TGTGCCAGCAGTCCCACTGGGACAGAAGAGACCCAGTACTTC.

CDR3 nucleotide sequence: TGTGCCAGCAGCTTGACAGGGGGCTTCTATGGCTACACCTTC. The encoded protein is CASSLTGGFYGYTF. This chain connects TRBV11-3 to TRBJ1-2; 10 bases line up with TRBD1. Germline V gene data show CDR1 as SGHNT and CDR2 as YENEEA. The CDR3 consists of 14 residues. The V and J ends lost 3 bases and 4 bases, in that order; junction bases with no gene match: 2.

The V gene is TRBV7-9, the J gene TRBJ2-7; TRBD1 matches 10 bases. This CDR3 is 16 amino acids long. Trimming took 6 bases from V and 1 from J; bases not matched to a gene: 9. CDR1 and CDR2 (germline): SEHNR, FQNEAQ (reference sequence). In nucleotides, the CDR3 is TGTGCCAGCAGTCCGGTACCGGGACAGGGGTCCTACGAGCAGTACTTC. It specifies CASSPVPGQGSYEQYF.

CDR3 sequence: CAWRTVMNTEAFF. The CDR3 nucleotides are TGTGCCTGGCGGACAGTTATGAACACTGAAGCTTTCTTT. The J gene is TRBJ1-1, the V gene TRBV30; D perhaps matches TRBD1 (6 bases). V lost 5 bases and J lost 0, with 10 bases in between. In germline, CDR1 is GTSNPN, CDR2 SVGIG (reference sequence). This CDR3 has 13 residues.

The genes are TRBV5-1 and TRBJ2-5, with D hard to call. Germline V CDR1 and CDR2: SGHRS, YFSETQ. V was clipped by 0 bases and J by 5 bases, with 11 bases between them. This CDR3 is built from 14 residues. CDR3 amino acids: CASSLGAGYETQYF. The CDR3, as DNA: TGCGCCAGCAGCTTGGGGGCCGGATATGAGACCCAGTACTTC. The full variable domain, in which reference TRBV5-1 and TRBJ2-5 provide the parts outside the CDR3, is KAGVTQTPRYLIKTRGQQVTLSCSPISGHRSVSWYQQTPGQGLQFLFEYFSETQRNKGNFPGRFSGRQFSNSRSEMNVSTLELGDSALYLCASSLGAGYETQYFGPGTRLLVL.

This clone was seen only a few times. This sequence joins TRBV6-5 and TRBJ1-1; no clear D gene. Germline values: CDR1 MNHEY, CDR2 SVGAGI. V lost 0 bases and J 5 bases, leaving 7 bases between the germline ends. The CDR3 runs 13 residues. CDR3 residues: CASSYSGRTEAFF. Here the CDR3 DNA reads TGTGCCAGCAGTTACTCGGGGAGAACTGAAGCTTTCTTT.

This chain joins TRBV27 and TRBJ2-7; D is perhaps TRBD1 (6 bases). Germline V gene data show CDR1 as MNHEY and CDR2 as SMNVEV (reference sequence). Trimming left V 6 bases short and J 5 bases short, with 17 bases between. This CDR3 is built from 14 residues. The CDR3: CASSLTGTTHEQYF. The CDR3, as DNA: TGTGCCAGCAGCCTAACAGGGACAACCCACGAGCAGTACTTC.